This T cell receptor beta chain derives from a study of control samples from healthy donors and cancer patients. The V gene's germline CDR1 is MGHRA and CDR2 YSYEKL. The CDR3 spans 14 residues. Deletions cut 4 bases from V and 2 bases from J, with 11 bases between. Only in-frame clones appear in the TCRdb table, and some are missing; sequencing was by immunoSEQ multiplex PCR. This sample has about 83,000 clones; roughly 89% occur once, and the top ten carry roughly a sixth. The chain employs TRBV4-1 and TRBJ1-1; possible D gene TRBD1, 5 bases. This TCR came from a man in his forties or fifties in good health. Sequenced material: blood. The DNA of the CDR3 is TGCGCCAGCAGCCCCGGGACGGTTAACACTGAAGCTTTCTTT. Residues: CASSPGTVNTEAFF.